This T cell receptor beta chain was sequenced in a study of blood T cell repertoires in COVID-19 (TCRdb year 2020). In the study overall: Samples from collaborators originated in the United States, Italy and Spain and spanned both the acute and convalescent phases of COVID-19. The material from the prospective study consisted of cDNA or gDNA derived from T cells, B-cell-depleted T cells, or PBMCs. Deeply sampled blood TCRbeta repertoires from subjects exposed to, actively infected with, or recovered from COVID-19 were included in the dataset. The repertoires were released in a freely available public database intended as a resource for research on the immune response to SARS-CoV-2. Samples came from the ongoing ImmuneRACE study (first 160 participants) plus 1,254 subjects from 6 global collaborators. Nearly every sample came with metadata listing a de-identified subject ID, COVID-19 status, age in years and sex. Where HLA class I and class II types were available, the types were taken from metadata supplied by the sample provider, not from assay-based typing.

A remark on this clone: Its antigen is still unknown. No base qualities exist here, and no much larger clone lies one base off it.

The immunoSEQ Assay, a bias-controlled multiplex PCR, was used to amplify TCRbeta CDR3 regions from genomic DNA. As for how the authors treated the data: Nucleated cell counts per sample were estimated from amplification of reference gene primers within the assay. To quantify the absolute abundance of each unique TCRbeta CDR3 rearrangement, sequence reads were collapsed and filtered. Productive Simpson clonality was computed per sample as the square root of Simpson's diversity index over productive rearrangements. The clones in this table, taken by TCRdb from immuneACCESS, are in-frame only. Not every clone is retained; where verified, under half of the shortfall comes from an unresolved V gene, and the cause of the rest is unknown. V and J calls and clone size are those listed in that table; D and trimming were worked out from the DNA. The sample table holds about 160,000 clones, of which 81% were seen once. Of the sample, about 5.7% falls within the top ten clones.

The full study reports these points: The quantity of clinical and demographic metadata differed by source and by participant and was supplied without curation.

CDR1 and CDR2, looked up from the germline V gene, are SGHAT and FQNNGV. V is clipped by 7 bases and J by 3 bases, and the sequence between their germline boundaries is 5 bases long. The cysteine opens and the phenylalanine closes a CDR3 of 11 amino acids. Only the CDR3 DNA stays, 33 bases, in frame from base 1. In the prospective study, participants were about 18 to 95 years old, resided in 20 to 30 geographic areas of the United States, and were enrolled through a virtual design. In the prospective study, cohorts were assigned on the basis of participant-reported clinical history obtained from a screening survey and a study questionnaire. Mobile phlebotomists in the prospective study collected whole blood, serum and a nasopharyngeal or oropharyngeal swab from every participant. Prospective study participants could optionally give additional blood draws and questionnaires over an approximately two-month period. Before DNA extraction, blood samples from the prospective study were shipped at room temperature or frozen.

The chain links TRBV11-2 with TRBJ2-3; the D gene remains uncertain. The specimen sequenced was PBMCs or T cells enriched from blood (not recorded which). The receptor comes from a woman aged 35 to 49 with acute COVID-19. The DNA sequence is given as TGTGCCAGCACCCGTACAGATACGCAGTATTTT. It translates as CASTRTDTQYF.